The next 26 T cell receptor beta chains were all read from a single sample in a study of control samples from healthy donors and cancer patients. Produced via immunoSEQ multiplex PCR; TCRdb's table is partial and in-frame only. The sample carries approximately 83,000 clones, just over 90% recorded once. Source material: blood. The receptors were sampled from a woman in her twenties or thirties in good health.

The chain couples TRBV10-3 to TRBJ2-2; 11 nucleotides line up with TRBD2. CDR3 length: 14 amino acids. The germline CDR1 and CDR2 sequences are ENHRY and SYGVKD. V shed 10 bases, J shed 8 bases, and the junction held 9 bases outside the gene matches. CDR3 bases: TGTGCCACCAAAATGACTAGCGGGATAGGGGAGCTGTTTTTT. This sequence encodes CATKMTSGIGELFF.

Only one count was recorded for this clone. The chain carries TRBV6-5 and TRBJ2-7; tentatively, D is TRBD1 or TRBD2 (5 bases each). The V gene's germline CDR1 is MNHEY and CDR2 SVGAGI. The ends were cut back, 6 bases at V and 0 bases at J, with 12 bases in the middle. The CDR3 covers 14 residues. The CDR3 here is CASRTGGTSYEQYF. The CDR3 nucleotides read TGTGCCAGCAGAACTGGGGGTACCTCCTACGAGCAGTACTTC.

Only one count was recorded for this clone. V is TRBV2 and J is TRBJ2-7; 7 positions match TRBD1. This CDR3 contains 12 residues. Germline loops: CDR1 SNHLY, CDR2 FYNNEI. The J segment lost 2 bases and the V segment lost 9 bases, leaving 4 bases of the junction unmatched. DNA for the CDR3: TGTGCCAGTGGGGGACAGACCTACGAGCAGTACTTC. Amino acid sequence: CASGGQTYEQYF.

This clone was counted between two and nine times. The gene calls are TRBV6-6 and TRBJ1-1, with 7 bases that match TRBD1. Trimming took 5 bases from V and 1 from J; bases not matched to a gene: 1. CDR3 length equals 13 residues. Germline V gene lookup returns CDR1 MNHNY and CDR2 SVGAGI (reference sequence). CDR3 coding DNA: TGTGCCAGCAGTCGACAGGGGAACACTGAAGCTTTCTTT. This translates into CASSRQGNTEAFF.

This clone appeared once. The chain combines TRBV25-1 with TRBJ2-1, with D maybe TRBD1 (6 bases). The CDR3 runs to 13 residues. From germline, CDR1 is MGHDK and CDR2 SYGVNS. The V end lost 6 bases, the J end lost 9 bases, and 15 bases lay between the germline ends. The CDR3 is CASRKGESREQFF. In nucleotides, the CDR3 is TGTGCCAGCAGGAAGGGGGAGAGCCGTGAGCAGTTCTTC.

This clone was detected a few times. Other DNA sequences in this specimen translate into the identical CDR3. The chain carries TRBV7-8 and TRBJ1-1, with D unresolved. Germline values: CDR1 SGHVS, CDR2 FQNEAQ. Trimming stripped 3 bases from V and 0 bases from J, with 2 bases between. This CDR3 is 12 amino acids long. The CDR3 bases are TGTGCCAGCAGCTTGTTGAACACTGAAGCTTTCTTT. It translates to CASSLLNTEAFF.

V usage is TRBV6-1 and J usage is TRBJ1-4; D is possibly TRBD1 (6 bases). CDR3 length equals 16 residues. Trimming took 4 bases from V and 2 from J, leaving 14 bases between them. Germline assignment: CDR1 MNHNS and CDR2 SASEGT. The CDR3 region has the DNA TGTGCCAGCAGTGCCCAAACAGGGTCCACTAATGAAAAACTGTTTTTT. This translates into CASSAQTGSTNEKLFF.

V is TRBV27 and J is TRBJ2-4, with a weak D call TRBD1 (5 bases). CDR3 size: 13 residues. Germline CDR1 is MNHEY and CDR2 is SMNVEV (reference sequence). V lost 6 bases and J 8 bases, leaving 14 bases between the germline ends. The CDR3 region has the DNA TGTGCCAGCAGCCCAGGGATTTCGGACATTCAGTACTTC. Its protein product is CASSPGISDIQYF.

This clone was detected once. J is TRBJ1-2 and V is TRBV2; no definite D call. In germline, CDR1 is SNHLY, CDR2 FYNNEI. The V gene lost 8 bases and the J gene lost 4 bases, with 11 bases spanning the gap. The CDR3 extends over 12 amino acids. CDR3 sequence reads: CASGSEFYGYTF. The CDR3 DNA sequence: TGTGCCAGCGGTTCGGAGTTCTATGGCTACACCTTC.

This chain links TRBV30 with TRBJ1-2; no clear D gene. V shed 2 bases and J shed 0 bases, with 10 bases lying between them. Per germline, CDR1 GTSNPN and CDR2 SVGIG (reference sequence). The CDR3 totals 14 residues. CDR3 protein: CAWSTGLPNYGYTF. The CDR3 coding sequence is TGTGCCTGGAGTACCGGATTGCCTAACTATGGCTACACCTTC. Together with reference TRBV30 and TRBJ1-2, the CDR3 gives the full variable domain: SQTIHQWPATLVQPVGSPLSLECTVEGTSNPNLYWYRQAAGRGLQLLFYSVGIGQISSEVPQNLSASRPQDRQFILSSKKLLLSDSGFYLCAWSTGLPNYGYTFGSGTRLTVV.

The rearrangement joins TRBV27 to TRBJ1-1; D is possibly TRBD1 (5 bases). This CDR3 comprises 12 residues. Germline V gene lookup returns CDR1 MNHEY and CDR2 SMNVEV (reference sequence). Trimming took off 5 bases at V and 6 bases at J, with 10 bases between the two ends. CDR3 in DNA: TGTGCCAGCAGTCCCGGGACGGCTGAAGCTTTCTTT. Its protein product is CASSPGTAEAFF.

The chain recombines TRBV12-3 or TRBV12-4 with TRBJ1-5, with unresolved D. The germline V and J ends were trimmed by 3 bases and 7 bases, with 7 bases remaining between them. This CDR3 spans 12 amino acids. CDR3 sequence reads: CASSFGWQPQHF. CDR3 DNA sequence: TGTGCCAGCAGTTTCGGGTGGCAGCCCCAGCATTTT.

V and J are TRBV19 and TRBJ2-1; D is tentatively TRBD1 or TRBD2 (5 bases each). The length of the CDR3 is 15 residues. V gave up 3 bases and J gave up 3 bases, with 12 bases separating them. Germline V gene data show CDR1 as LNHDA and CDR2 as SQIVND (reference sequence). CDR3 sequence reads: CASSMGDRDYNEQFF. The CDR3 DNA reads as TGTGCCAGTAGTATGGGAGACAGAGACTACAATGAGCAGTTCTTC.

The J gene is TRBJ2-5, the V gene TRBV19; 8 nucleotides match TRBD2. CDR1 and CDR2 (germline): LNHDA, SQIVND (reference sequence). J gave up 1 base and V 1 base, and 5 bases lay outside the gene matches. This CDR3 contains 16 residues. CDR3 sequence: CASSIALAGIQETQYF. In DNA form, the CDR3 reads TGTGCCAGTAGTATAGCCCTAGCGGGCATCCAAGAGACCCAGTACTTC.

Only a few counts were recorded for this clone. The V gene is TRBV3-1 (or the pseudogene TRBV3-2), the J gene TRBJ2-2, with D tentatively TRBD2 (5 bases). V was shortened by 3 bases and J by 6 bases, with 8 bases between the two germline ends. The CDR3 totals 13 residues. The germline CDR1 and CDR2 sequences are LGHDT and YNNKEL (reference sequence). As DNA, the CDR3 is TGTGCCAGCAGCCAGAGGGAGCCCGGGGAGCTGTTTTTT. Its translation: CASSQREPGELFF.

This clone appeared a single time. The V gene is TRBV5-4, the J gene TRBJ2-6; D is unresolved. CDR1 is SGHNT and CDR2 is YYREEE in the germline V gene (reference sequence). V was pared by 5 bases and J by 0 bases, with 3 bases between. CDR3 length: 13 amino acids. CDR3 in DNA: TGTGCCAGCAGGGGCTCTGGGGCCAACGTCCTGACTTTC. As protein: CASRGSGANVLTF.

The CDR3 loop reads CASSQDLGSSYEQYF. The CDR3 nucleotides read TGTGCCAGCAGCCAAGATCTTGGCAGCTCCTACGAGCAGTACTTC. The rearrangement uses TRBV4-2 and TRBJ2-7, with D unresolved. Trimming shortened V by 0 bases and J by 0 bases, and 9 bases separated the two germline ends. The CDR3 spans 15 residues. Germline CDR1 reads LGHNA; CDR2 reads YNFKEQ.

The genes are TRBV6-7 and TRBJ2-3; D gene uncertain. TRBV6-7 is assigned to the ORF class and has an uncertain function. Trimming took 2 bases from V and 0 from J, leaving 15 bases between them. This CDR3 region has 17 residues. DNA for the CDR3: TGTGCCAGCAGTTACCCACTACCAGTCTCTAGCACAGATACGCAGTATTTT. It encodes CASSYPLPVSSTDTQYF.

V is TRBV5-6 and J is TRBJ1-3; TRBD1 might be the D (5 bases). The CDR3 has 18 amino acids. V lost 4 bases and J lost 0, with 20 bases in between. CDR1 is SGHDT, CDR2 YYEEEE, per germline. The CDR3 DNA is TGTGCCAGCAGCGCACCGAATGGAAAAGACAGCTCTGGAAACACCATATATTTT. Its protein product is CASSAPNGKDSSGNTIYF.

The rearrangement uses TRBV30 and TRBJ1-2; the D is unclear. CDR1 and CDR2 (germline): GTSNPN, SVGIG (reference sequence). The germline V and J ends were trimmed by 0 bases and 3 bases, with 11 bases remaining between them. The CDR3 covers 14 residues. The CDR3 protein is CAWSVRTGYYGYTF. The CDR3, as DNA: TGTGCCTGGAGTGTACGTACCGGGTACTATGGCTACACCTTC.

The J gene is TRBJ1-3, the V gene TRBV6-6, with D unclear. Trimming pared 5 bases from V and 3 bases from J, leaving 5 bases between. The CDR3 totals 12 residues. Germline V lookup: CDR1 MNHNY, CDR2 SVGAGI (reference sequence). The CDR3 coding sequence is TGTGCCAGCAGTGGCAGTGGAAACACCATATATTTT. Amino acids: CASSGSGNTIYF.

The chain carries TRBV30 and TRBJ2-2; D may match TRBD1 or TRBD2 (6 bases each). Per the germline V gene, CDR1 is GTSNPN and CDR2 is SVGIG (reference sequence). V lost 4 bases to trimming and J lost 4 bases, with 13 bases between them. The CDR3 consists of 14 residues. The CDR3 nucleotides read TGTGCCTGGAACGTACAGGGAGGCACCGGGGAGCTGTTTTTT. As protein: CAWNVQGGTGELFF.

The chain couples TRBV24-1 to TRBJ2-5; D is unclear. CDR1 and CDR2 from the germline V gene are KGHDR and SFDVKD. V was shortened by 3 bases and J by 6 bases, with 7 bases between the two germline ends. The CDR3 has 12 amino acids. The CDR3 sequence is CATSDRRQTQYF. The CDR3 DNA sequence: TGTGCCACCAGTGATCGTCGGCAGACCCAGTACTTC.

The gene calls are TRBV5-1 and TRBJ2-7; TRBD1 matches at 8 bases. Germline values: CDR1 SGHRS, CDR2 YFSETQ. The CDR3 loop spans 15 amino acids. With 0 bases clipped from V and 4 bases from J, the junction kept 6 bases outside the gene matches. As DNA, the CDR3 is TGCGCCAGCAGCTTGGAACCAGGGGGCTCGTACGAGCAGTACTTC. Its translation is CASSLEPGGSYEQYF. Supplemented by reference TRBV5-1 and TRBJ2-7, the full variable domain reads KAGVTQTPRYLIKTRGQQVTLSCSPISGHRSVSWYQQTPGQGLQFLFEYFSETQRNKGNFPGRFSGRQFSNSRSEMNVSTLELGDSALYLCASSLEPGGSYEQYFGPGTRLTVT.

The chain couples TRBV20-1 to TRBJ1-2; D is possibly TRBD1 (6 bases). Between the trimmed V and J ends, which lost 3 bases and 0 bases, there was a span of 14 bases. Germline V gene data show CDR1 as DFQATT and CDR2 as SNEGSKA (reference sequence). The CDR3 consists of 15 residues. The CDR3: CSASRGGPANYGYTF. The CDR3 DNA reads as TGCAGTGCTAGTCGGGGGGGGCCAGCTAACTATGGCTACACCTTC.

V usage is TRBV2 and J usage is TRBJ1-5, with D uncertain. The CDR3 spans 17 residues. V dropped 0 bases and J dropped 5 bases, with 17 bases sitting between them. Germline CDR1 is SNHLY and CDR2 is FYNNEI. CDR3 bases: TGTGCCAGCAGTGAAGCAAGCGCCAGGCTTTCATATCAGCCCCAGCATTTT. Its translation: CASSEASARLSYQPQHF.